This T cell receptor (beta chain) was profiled in a study of CXCR3-negative and CXCR3-positive naive CD8 T cells. It was by 5' RACE with UMI labels that the TRB cDNA libraries were prepared. TCRdb re-called the 5' RACE reads and gives one entry per CDR3 protein, without DNA. The listing records roughly 48,000 distinct CDR3 sequences. In the case of this clonotype: Its specificity is unknown.

CDR3 size: 15 residues. Study-wide points: Whereas both naive subsets had comparably high diversity, memory CD8+ cells had much lower diversity.

Sequenced: memory CD8+ T cells from blood. The receptor was isolated from a human donor in good health. Some clones in this sample may be carry-over from other donors' samples. The chain carries TRBV12-3 or TRBV12-4 and TRBJ2-7; checking the TCRdb D call of TRBD1 is not possible without DNA. CDR3 sequence: CASSPLGTGPYEQYF.